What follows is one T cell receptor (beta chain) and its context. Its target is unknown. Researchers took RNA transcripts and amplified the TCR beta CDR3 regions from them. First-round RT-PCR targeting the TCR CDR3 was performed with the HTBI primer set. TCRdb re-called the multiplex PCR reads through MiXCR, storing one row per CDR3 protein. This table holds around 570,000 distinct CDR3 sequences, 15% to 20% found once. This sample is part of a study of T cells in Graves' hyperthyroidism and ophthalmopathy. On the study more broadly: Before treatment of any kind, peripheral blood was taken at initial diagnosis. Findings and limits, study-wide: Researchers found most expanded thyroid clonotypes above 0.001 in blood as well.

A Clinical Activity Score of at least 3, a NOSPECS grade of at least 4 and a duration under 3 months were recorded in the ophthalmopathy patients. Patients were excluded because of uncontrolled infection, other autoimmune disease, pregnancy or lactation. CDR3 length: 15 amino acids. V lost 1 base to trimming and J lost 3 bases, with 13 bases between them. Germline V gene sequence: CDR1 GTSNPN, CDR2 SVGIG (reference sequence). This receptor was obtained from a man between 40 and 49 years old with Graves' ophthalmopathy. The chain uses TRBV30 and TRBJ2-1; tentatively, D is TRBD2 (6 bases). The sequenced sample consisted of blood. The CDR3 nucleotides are TGTGCCTGGAGTGCCGGGGTAGCGGACTACAATGAGCAGTTCTTC. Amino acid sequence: CAWSAGVADYNEQFF.